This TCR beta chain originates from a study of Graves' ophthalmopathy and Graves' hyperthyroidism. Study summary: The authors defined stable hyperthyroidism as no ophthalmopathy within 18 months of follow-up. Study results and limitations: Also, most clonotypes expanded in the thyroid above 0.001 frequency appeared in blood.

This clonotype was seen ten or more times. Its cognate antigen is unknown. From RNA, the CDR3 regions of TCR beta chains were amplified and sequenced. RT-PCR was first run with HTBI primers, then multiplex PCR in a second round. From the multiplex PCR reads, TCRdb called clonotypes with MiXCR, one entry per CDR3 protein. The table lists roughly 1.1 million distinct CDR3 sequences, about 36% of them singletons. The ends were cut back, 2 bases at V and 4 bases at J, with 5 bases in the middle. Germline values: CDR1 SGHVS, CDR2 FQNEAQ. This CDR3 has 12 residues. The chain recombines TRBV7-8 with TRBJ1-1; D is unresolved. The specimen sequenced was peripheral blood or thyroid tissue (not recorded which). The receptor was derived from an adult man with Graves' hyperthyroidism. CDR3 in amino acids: CASSLSVTEAFF. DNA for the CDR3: TGTGCCAGCAGCTTATCTGTCACTGAAGCTTTCTTT. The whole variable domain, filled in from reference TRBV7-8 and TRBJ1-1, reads GAGVSQSPRYKVAKRGQDVALRCDPISGHVSLFWYQQALGQGPEFLTYFQNEAQLDKSGLPSDRFFAERPEGSVSTLKIQRTQQEDSAVYLCASSLSVTEAFFGQGTRLTVV.